This T cell receptor beta chain was captured by sequencing in a study of cytomegalovirus exposure and HLA in healthy donors. Turning to this clone: The antigen is not known.

PCR amplification relied on 60 Vbeta primers (plus 13 Jbeta primers). The protocol was immunoSEQ multiplex PCR, while the TCRdb copy is restricted to in-frame clones and leaves out a portion. Of about 190,000 clones listed, about 90% are singletons. Findings of the study overall: Later analysis associated a missense DCLRE1C variant with TCR beta V- and J-gene trimming. Later analysis showed TCR association rates varying by HLA locus, highest for DRB1 and lowest for HLA-C.

The TCR originated in a man in his thirties or forties in good health and CMV-seronegative. Sequencing used PBMCs.

The CDR3 DNA reads TGTGCCAGCAGTCCCCTAGAGACCCAGTACTTC. Protein product: CASSPLETQYF. The J gene is TRBJ2-5, the V gene TRBV6-1; D ambiguous. Germline CDR1 reads MNHNS; CDR2 reads SASEGT. This CDR3 comprises 11 residues. V dropped 5 bases and J dropped 4 bases, with 5 bases sitting between them.